This entry features one T cell receptor beta chain sequence. The assay was immunoSEQ multiplex PCR, and TCRdb's table has in-frame clones only and misses some. The data show approximately 82,000 clones, about 81% seen once. This sample was included in a study of blood T cell repertoires in COVID-19. V lost 4 bases and J 2 bases, leaving 9 bases between the germline ends. The germline V gene encodes CDR1 MNHNY and CDR2 SVGAGI (reference sequence). The length of the CDR3 is 13 residues. This TCR was recovered from a human donor in a cohort sampled during active COVID-19. V usage is TRBV6-6 and J usage is TRBJ2-7; D is possibly TRBD1 (6 bases). Sequencing was done on a sample of peripheral blood. CDR3 amino acids: CASSSQGTYEQYF. The CDR3 region has the DNA TGTGCCAGCAGTTCCCAGGGGACCTACGAGCAGTACTTC.